This T cell receptor beta chain was documented in a study of blood T cell repertoires in COVID-19. Across the study: Material from acute and convalescent COVID-19 was sourced from the United States, Italy and Spain. Nucleic acid was either cDNA or gDNA, and it came from T cells, B-cell-depleted T cells, or PBMCs.

Germline assignment: CDR1 LNHDA and CDR2 SQIVND (reference sequence). The CDR3 extends over 13 amino acids. Trimming shortened V by 10 bases and J by 9 bases, and 16 bases separated the two germline ends. Participant-reported clinical history was the basis for cohort assignment. The method was immunoSEQ multiplex PCR; TCRdb's version includes in-frame clones alone and lacks a portion of them. The sample lists approximately 240,000 clones, approximately 90% occurring once. The TCR was taken from a woman in her twenties or thirties with acute COVID-19. Sequencing was done on a sample of PBMCs or T cells enriched from blood (not recorded which). This chain uses TRBV19 with TRBJ1-6, with a tentative D call TRBD1 (5 bases). The DNA for the CDR3 is TGTGCCACCACGACAGACCCTATTTCACCCCTCCACTTT. Protein: CATTTDPISPLHF.